What follows are 31 T cell receptor beta chains derived from one specimen sequenced in a study of blood T cell repertoires in COVID-19. Generated by immunoSEQ multiplex PCR, the TCRdb table keeps only in-frame clones and is missing some. The data show 150,000 to 200,000 clones, 80% seen once. The specimen was peripheral blood. The source is a man aged 60 to 75 with acute or convalescent COVID-19.

The CDR3: CAWSIHRGDSYNSPLHF. The CDR3 DNA is TGTGCCTGGAGTATCCACAGGGGGGACTCCTATAATTCACCCCTCCACTTT. The chain couples TRBV30 to TRBJ1-6; 8 bases fit TRBD1. Germline loops: CDR1 GTSNPN, CDR2 SVGIG (reference sequence). Trimming cost V 2 bases and J 0 bases; bases outside gene matches: 6. The CDR3 covers 17 residues.

This clone was seen a handful of times. The rearrangement joins TRBV10-2 to TRBJ1-2; TRBD1 is a possible D gene (5 bases). The germline V and J ends were trimmed by 4 bases and 4 bases, with 16 bases remaining between them. The CDR3 is made up of 15 amino acids. Germline-derived CDR1 and CDR2 are WSHSY and SAAADI. CDR3 in DNA: TGCGCCAGCAGTGGGGGTCGGGGGGTGGCCTATGGCTACACCTTC. It yields the protein CASSGGRGVAYGYTF.

The V and J genes are TRBV13 and TRBJ2-1; 15 nucleotides line up with TRBD2. The length of the CDR3 is 19 residues. V dropped 5 bases and J dropped 8; count of bases not matched to a gene: 16. From germline, CDR1 is PRHDT and CDR2 FYEKMQ (reference sequence). The DNA of the CDR3 is TGTGCCAGCAGCCCTGGACTAGCGGGAGGGCCTCGGCGCGTAGATGAGCAGTTCTTC. As protein: CASSPGLAGGPRRVDEQFF.

This chain joins TRBV2 and TRBJ2-7; D is perhaps TRBD1 (6 bases). The CDR3 has 14 amino acids. In germline, CDR1 is SNHLY, CDR2 FYNNEI. Deletions cut 6 bases from V and 2 bases from J, with 14 bases between. The CDR3 loop reads CASRVGQLAYEQYF. CDR3 DNA: TGTGCCAGCAGAGTCGGACAGTTAGCCTACGAGCAGTACTTC.

This chain uses TRBV9 with TRBJ2-1, with 12 bases that match TRBD2. Trimming took 3 bases from V and 4 from J; bases not matched to a gene: 2. Germline V gene sequence: CDR1 SGDLS, CDR2 YYNGEE. The length of the CDR3 is 15 residues. CDR3 region: CASSGTSGIYNEQFF. CDR3 nucleotide sequence: TGTGCCAGCAGCGGGACTAGCGGGATATACAATGAGCAGTTCTTC.

The chain joins TRBV9 to TRBJ2-4, with 14 positions matching TRBD2. The CDR3 runs to 18 residues. After removal of 4 bases from V and 8 bases from J, the junction contained 14 bases not matched to a gene. The germline CDR1 and CDR2 sequences are SGDLS and YYNGEE. In DNA form, the CDR3 reads TGTGCCAGCAGCATCTCAATCGGACTAGCGGGAGGTCGGGACATTCAGTACTTC. Translating gives CASSISIGLAGGRDIQYF.

Only a few counts were recorded for this clone. The chain recombines TRBV11-2 with TRBJ1-3; possibly TRBD1 for D (5 bases). The CDR3 contains 16 residues. V gave up 2 bases and J gave up 3 bases, with 14 bases separating them. Germline V CDR1 and CDR2: SGHAT, FQNNGV. The CDR3 region is CASSLPGFYSGNTIYF. The CDR3 nucleotides read TGTGCCAGCAGCTTACCAGGGTTTTATAGTGGAAACACCATATATTTT. The full variable domain, its missing parts supplied by reference TRBV11-2 and TRBJ1-3, is EAGVAQSPRYKIIEKRQSVAFWCNPISGHATLYWYQQILGQGPKLLIQFQNNGVVDDSQLPKDRFSAERLKGVDSTLKIQPAKLEDSAVYLCASSLPGFYSGNTIYFGEGSWLTVV.

The gene calls are TRBV4-1 and TRBJ2-1; D possibly corresponds to TRBD2 (6 bases). CDR1 is MGHRA, CDR2 YSYEKL, per germline. The CDR3 extends over 15 amino acids. Trimming left V 5 bases short and J 0 bases short, with 11 bases between. CDR3 amino acids: CASSTSGLSYNEQFF. The CDR3 nucleotides are TGCGCCAGCAGCACAAGCGGGCTCTCCTACAATGAGCAGTTCTTC.

The chain is built from TRBV6-2 or TRBV6-3 and TRBJ2-3, with TRBD2 matching 10 bases. The CDR3 has 15 residues. Germline CDR1 MNHEY, CDR2 SVGEGT. Trimming removed 5 bases from V and 6 bases from J; junction bases left unmatched: 8. The CDR3 DNA is TGTGCCAGCAGTAAACTAGCGGGGTTTGTCGATACGCAGTATTTT. It yields the protein CASSKLAGFVDTQYF.

J is TRBJ2-7 and V is TRBV7-9; 12 positions agree with TRBD2. The CDR3 is 16 amino acids. V was clipped by 3 bases and J by 4 bases; unmatched bases: 7. Germline CDR1 SEHNR, CDR2 FQNEAQ (reference sequence). Here the CDR3 reads CASSFSSGGARYEQYF. CDR3 nucleotide sequence: TGTGCCAGCAGCTTTTCTAGCGGGGGGGCCAGGTACGAGCAGTACTTC. The complete variable domain, with remaining parts taken from reference TRBV7-9 and TRBJ2-7, reads DTGVSQNPRHKITKRGQNVTFRCDPISEHNRLYWYRQTLGQGPEFLTYFQNEAQLEKSRLLSDRFSAERPKGSFSTLEIQRTEQGDSAMYLCASSFSSGGARYEQYFGPGTRLTVT.

This clone appeared a few times. The chain links TRBV28 to TRBJ1-5; 8 bases are shared with TRBD1. The CDR3 has 18 amino acids. The junction had 14 bases not matched to a gene; V was cut back by 6 bases and J by 1 base. Germline V gene sequence: CDR1 MDHEN, CDR2 SYDVKM. CDR3 in amino acids: CASRYGTGRVESNQPQHF. The CDR3 DNA reads TGTGCCAGCAGATACGGGACAGGAAGGGTAGAGAGCAATCAGCCCCAGCATTTT.

The chain uses TRBV12-5 and TRBJ2-1, with 12 bases identical to TRBD2. Looked up from germline, CDR1 is LGHNT and CDR2 is FRNRAP. The V gene end was trimmed by 1 base and the J gene end by 7 bases; junction bases not matched to a gene: 2. The CDR3 totals 15 residues. The CDR3 spells CASGLGLAGVNEQFF. In DNA form, the CDR3 reads TGTGCTAGTGGTTTGGGACTAGCGGGAGTTAATGAGCAGTTCTTC. The whole variable domain, filled in from reference TRBV12-5 and TRBJ2-1, reads DARVTQTPRHKVTEMGQEVTMRCQPILGHNTVFWYRQTMMQGLELLAYFRNRAPLDDSGMPKDRFSAEMPDATLATLKIQPSEPRDSAVYFCASGLGLAGVNEQFFGPGTRLTVL.

CDR3 in DNA: TGTGCCAGCAGCTTAGCCGACAGGGGCTACACCTTC. Translation: CASSLADRGYTF. J is TRBJ1-2 and V is TRBV7-9; TRBD1 might be the D (6 bases). The CDR3 runs 12 residues. Germline V gene lookup returns CDR1 SEHNR and CDR2 FQNEAQ (reference sequence). Trimming removed 0 bases at V and 8 bases at J, with 7 bases between.

The chain is built from TRBV7-2 and TRBJ1-5; TRBD1 might be the D (6 bases). The CDR3 consists of 15 residues. Trimming left V 7 bases short and J 5 bases short, with 18 bases between. The germline V gene encodes CDR1 SGHTA and CDR2 FQGNSA. CDR3 sequence reads: CASTIGQLGDQPQHF. The CDR3 bases are TGTGCCAGCACCATAGGACAGTTAGGGGATCAGCCCCAGCATTTT.

J is TRBJ2-3 and V is TRBV7-2; the D gene is possibly TRBD2 (5 bases). This CDR3 is 17 amino acids long. Trimming removed 7 bases at V and 5 bases at J, with 25 bases between. Germline V gene sequence: CDR1 SGHTA, CDR2 FQGNSA. The chain's CDR3 is CASTSFPRVKRGDTQYF. The CDR3 nucleotides are TGTGCCAGCACCTCTTTCCCCCGTGTTAAACGGGGAGATACGCAGTATTTT.

This clone appeared a single time. This chain links TRBV5-8 with TRBJ1-2; D gene ambiguous. Trimming removed 3 bases at V and 4 bases at J, with 22 bases between. This CDR3 is 17 amino acids long. Germline assignment: CDR1 SGHTS and CDR2 YDEGEE. CDR3 DNA sequence: TGTGCCAGCAGCTCTATACCCAGCTCTCGAGGGAGCTATGGCTACACCTTC. Residues: CASSSIPSSRGSYGYTF.

The chain has TRBV10-1 and TRBJ2-1; 11 bases agree with TRBD2. CDR3 length: 14 residues. Losses at the gene ends were 9 bases for V and 2 bases for J; bases not matched to a gene: 3. Germline-derived CDR1 and CDR2 are WNHNN and SYGVQD (reference sequence). As DNA, the CDR3 is TGCGCCAGGTTAGCGGGAGGGCCCTACAATGAGCAGTTCTTC. Amino acid sequence: CARLAGGPYNEQFF.

The rearrangement links TRBV7-9 to TRBJ1-4, with D perhaps TRBD1 (6 bases). The CDR3 has 16 residues. V lost 5 bases and J lost 6, with 19 bases in between. Germline V gene lookup returns CDR1 SEHNR and CDR2 FQNEAQ (reference sequence). The CDR3 DNA sequence: TGTGCCAGCAGCGAACCTCTGACAGGATTGGATGAAAAACTGTTTTTT. Translating it yields CASSEPLTGLDEKLFF.

The rearrangement links TRBV29-1 to TRBJ1-1, with D perhaps TRBD1 (6 bases). Trimming left V 7 bases short and J 2 bases short, with 14 bases between. Germline CDR1 SQVTM, CDR2 ANQGSEA. This CDR3 contains 13 residues. CDR3 coding DNA: TGCAGCGCTCCCAGGGGCGATAACACTGAAGCTTTCTTT. Its protein product is CSAPRGDNTEAFF.

The chain employs TRBV11-2 and TRBJ1-1; D may be TRBD1 (6 bases). The CDR3 length is 16 residues. The V end was cut by 0 bases, the J end by 0 bases, with 11 bases between. CDR1 and CDR2 from the germline V gene are SGHAT and FQNNGV. The CDR3 loop is CASSLDSGTMNTEAFF. In nucleotides, the CDR3 is TGTGCCAGCAGCTTAGATTCTGGGACAATGAACACTGAAGCTTTCTTT.

The chain employs TRBV28 and TRBJ1-1; tentative D call: TRBD1 (5 bases). This CDR3 region has 15 residues. V gave up 6 bases and J gave up 1 base, with 15 bases separating them. Looked up from germline, CDR1 is MDHEN and CDR2 is SYDVKM. In DNA, the CDR3 is TGTGCCAGCAGAGCCAGACAAGGGGAGAACACTGAAGCTTTCTTT. Translation: CASRARQGENTEAFF. The full variable domain, completed using reference TRBV28 and TRBJ1-1, is DVKVTQSSRYLVKRTGEKVFLECVQDMDHENMFWYRQDPGLGLRLIYFSYDVKMKEKGDIPEGYSVSREKKERFSLILESASTNQTSMYLCASRARQGENTEAFFGQGTRLTVV.

The rearrangement uses TRBV6-5 and TRBJ1-2; maybe TRBD1 (6 bases). This CDR3 has 12 residues. Trimming took 6 bases from V and 4 from J, leaving 9 bases between them. Per germline, CDR1 MNHEY and CDR2 SVGAGI. CDR3 DNA: TGTGCCAGCAGGAAACAGGGCTATGGCTACACCTTC. Its protein product is CASRKQGYGYTF.

The chain uses TRBV5-6 and TRBJ2-5, with D possibly TRBD2 on 7 matching bases. Per the germline V gene, CDR1 is SGHDT and CDR2 is YYEEEE. The CDR3 length is 15 residues. V was cut by 4 bases and J by 2 bases, with 15 bases left in between. In nucleotides, the CDR3 is TGTGCCAGCAGCGGGATAGGGGGGGGACAAGAGACCCAGTACTTC. Translating it yields CASSGIGGGQETQYF. The whole variable domain, filled in from reference TRBV5-6 and TRBJ2-5, reads DAGVTQSPTHLIKTRGQQVTLRCSPKSGHDTVSWYQQALGQGPQFIFQYYEEEERQRGNFPDRFSGHQFPNYSSELNVNALLLGDSALYLCASSGIGGGQETQYFGPGTRLLVL.

The V gene is TRBV5-6, the J gene TRBJ1-2; TRBD1 might be the D (5 bases). The CDR3 is 15 amino acids. The V end lost 5 bases, the J end lost 4 bases, and 18 bases lay between the germline ends. CDR1 and CDR2 (germline): SGHDT, YYEEEE. CDR3 nucleotides: TGTGCCAGCAGTTCTCTGGGGGGTCAAATCTATGGCTACACCTTC. Residues: CASSSLGGQIYGYTF.

This clone was counted only a few times. The chain couples TRBV2 to TRBJ1-5; D ambiguous. There are 14 residues in the CDR3. Germline values: CDR1 SNHLY, CDR2 FYNNEI. Trimming took off 2 bases at V and 2 bases at J, with 7 bases between the two ends. The CDR3 sequence: CASSETDGNQPQHF. The CDR3, as DNA: TGTGCCAGCAGTGAAACTGATGGCAATCAGCCCCAGCATTTT.

This clone has only a few counts. The rearrangement links TRBV10-3 to TRBJ1-6; possibly TRBD1 for D (5 bases). CDR3 length: 14 residues. V shed 10 bases and J shed 5 bases, with 15 bases lying between them. Germline assignment: CDR1 ENHRY and CDR2 SYGVKD. The CDR3 nucleotides are TGTGCCACCCGTGGGGGGTTAGATAATTCACCCCTCCACTTT. The encoded protein is CATRGGLDNSPLHF.

The chain couples TRBV24-1 to TRBJ2-4, with 9 bases fitting TRBD1. CDR3 length equals 15 residues. V lost 5 bases and J lost 9; bases outside the gene matches: 10. Germline loops: CDR1 KGHDR, CDR2 SFDVKD. In DNA form, the CDR3 reads TGTGCCACCAGTGCTAGGGACAGGGATTGGAGCATTCAGTACTTC. Amino acid sequence: CATSARDRDWSIQYF.

The chain carries TRBV2 and TRBJ2-7; TRBD2 matches 8 bases. CDR3 size: 14 residues. V trimming: 4 bases; J trimming: 2 bases; junction bases outside the gene matches: 4. Germline V gene lookup returns CDR1 SNHLY and CDR2 FYNNEI. The CDR3 DNA follows: TGTGCCAGCAGTGGTAGCGGGGAGACCTACGAGCAGTACTTC. Translating gives CASSGSGETYEQYF.

In its sample, this clone was seen a few times. The CDR3 protein is CASSAGGLAGEGTQYF. The CDR3 DNA sequence: TGTGCCAGCAGCGCTGGGGGACTAGCGGGAGAGGGGACCCAGTACTTC. This chain joins TRBV9 and TRBJ2-5, with 14 bases aligning to TRBD2. V lost 3 bases and J lost 7; bases outside the gene matches: 8. Germline V gene lookup returns CDR1 SGDLS and CDR2 YYNGEE. The CDR3 consists of 16 residues.

The chain recombines TRBV6-2 or TRBV6-3 with TRBJ2-3; 7 nucleotides align to TRBD2. CDR3 length: 17 residues. Germline trimming cut 0 bases from V and 0 bases from J; bases unmatched to any gene: 6. The germline gives CDR1 MNHEY, CDR2 SVGEGT. Written as DNA, the CDR3 is TGTGCCAGCAGTTACTCGATAAGACTAGCTAGCACAGATACGCAGTATTTT. Translating gives CASSYSIRLASTDTQYF.

J is TRBJ1-6 and V is TRBV6-1; tentative D call: TRBD1 (5 bases). The CDR3 consists of 14 residues. Trimming removed 1 base from V and 10 bases from J, with 11 bases in between. Germline V gene sequence: CDR1 MNHNS, CDR2 SASEGT. The CDR3 sequence is CASSEGAGRSPLHF. DNA of the CDR3: TGTGCCAGCAGTGAAGGTGCAGGGCGATCACCCCTCCACTTT.